This T cell receptor (beta chain) stems from a study of blood T cell repertoires in COVID-19 (dated by TCRdb to the early 2020s). With regard to the full study: Samples from collaborators originated in the United States, Italy and Spain and spanned both the acute and convalescent phases of COVID-19. The material from the prospective study consisted of cDNA or gDNA derived from T cells, B-cell-depleted T cells, or PBMCs. Deeply sampled blood TCRbeta repertoires from subjects exposed to, actively infected with, or recovered from COVID-19 were included in the dataset. The repertoires were released in a freely available public database intended as a resource for research on the immune response to SARS-CoV-2. Samples were obtained from the ongoing ImmuneRACE study (first 160 participants) and from about 1,300 subjects provided by 6 global collaborators. A de-identified subject ID, COVID-19 status, age in years and sex were almost always included in the sample metadata. Where available, HLA class I and class II types were taken from metadata supplied by the sample provider and were not determined by assay-based typing. General findings and caveats noted by the study authors: The quantity of clinical and demographic metadata differed by source and by participant and was supplied without curation.

TCRbeta CDR3 regions were amplified from genomic DNA by means of the immunoSEQ Assay, a bias-controlled multiplex PCR. In the original analysis: Within the assay, amplification of reference gene primers was used to estimate how many nucleated cells each sample contained. To quantify the absolute abundance of each unique TCRbeta CDR3 rearrangement, sequence reads were collapsed and filtered. For each sample, productive Simpson clonality was calculated as the square root of Simpson's diversity index over productive rearrangements. TCRdb retrieved this table from immuneACCESS and kept in-frame rearrangements only. Not all clones are present; in checked studies, unresolved V genes account for under half, and no reason is known for the remainder. D and trimming come from the DNA, and the V and J calls and clone size come from that table. This sample comprises roughly 200,000 clones, roughly four fifths of them detected only once. Of the sample, around 4.4% is held by the ten largest clones.

Per the germline V gene (reference sequence), DFQATT is the CDR1 and SNEGSKA is the CDR2. The CDR3 has 15 amino acids, counting the end cysteine and phenylalanine. The retained sequence is limited to the CDR3, 45 bases, with the frame set at the first base. Ends trimmed: V by 3 bases, J by 3 bases; bases unmatched to a gene: 5. Each collaborating institution followed its own protocols to collect whole blood in K2EDTA tubes. For TCRbeta analysis, collaborators shipped samples as frozen whole blood, isolated PBMCs, or DNA extracted from either of those sample types. Points on this clone: Its antigen is still unknown. No much larger clone exists at a distance of one base, and base qualities are not known.

The sequencing input was peripheral blood. This chain joins TRBV20-1 to TRBJ2-3; 11 central nucleotides agree with TRBD2. The sequence came from a man aged 45-65 years with active or convalescent COVID-19. This receptor has the CDR3 CSASVSGGATDTQYF. The DNA reads TGCAGTGCTAGTGTTAGCGGGGGGGCAACAGATACGCAGTATTTT.